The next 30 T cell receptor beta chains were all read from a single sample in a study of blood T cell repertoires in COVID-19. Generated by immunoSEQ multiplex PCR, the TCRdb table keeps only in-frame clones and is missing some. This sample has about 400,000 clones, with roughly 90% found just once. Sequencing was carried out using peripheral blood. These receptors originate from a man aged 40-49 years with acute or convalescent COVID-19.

The CDR3 sequence is CASSPGGTPSYEQYF. DNA for the CDR3: TGTGCCAGCTCCCCGGGGGGGACCCCCTCCTACGAGCAGTACTTC. V gene TRBV5-4 combines with J gene TRBJ2-7; TRBD2 aligns across 8 bases. In germline, CDR1 is SGHNT, CDR2 YYREEE (reference sequence). J gave up 0 bases and V 7 bases, and 9 bases lay outside the gene matches. This CDR3 has 15 residues.

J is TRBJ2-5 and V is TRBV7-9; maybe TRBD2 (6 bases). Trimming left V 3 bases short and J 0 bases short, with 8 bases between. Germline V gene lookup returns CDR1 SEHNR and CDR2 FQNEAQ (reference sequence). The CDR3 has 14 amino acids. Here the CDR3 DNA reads TGTGCCAGCAGCTTGCGGGATTACCAAGAGACCCAGTACTTC. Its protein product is CASSLRDYQETQYF.

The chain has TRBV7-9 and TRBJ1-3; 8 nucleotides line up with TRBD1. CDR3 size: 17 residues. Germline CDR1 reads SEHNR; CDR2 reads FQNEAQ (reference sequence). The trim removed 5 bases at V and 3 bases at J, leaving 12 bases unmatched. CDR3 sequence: CASSGGQGAIRGNTIYF. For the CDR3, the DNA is TGTGCCAGCAGCGGCGGCCAGGGGGCAATTCGTGGAAACACCATATATTTT.

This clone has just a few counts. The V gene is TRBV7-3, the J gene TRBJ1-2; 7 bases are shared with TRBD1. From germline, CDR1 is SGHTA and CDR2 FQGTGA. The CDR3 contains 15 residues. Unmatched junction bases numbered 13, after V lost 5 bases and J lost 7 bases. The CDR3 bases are TGTGCCAGCAGCCTCACTTCGACAGGGATTGGTGGCTACACCTTC. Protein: CASSLTSTGIGGYTF.

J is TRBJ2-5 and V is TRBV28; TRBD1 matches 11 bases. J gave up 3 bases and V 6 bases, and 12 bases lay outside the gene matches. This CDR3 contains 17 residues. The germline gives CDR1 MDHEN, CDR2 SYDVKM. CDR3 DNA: TGTGCCAGCAGCAAAAAATTGTTGGGACAGGGGGAAGAGACCCAGTACTTC. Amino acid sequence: CASSKKLLGQGEETQYF.

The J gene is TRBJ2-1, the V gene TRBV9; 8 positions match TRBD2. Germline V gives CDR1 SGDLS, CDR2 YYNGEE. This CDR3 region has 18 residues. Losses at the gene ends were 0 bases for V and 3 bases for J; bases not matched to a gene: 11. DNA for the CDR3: TGTGCCAGCAGCGTAGGGGGGCAGCTCGGGAGGGGCTACAATGAGCAGTTCTTC. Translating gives CASSVGGQLGRGYNEQFF.

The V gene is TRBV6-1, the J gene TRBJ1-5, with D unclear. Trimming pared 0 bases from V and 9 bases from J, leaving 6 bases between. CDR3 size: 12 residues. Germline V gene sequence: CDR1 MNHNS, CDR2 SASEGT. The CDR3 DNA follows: TGTGCCAGCAGTGAAGCGACGGGGCCCCAGCATTTT. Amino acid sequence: CASSEATGPQHF.

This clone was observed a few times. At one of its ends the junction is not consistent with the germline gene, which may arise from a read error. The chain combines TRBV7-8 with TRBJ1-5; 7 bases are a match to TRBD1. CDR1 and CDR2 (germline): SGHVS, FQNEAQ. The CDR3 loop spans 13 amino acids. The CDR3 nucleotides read TGTGCCAGCAGCTTAGCTACGGACAGGAACTTGTATTTT. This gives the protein CASSLATDRNLYF.

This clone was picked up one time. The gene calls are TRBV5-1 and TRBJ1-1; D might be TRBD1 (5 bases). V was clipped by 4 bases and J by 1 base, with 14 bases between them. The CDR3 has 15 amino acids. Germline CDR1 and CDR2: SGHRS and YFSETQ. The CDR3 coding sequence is TGCGCCAGCAGCCCCCGGGGGAGACAGAACACTGAAGCTTTCTTT. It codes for CASSPRGRQNTEAFF. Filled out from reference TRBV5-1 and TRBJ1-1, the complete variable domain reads KAGVTQTPRYLIKTRGQQVTLSCSPISGHRSVSWYQQTPGQGLQFLFEYFSETQRNKGNFPGRFSGRQFSNSRSEMNVSTLELGDSALYLCASSPRGRQNTEAFFGQGTRLTVV.

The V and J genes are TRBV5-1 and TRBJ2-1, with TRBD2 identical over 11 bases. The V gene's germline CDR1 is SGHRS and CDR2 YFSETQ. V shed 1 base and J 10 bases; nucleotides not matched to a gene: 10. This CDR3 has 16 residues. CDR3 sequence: CASSLSPSGRFREQFF. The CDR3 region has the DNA TGCGCCAGCAGCTTGAGTCCTAGCGGGAGGTTTAGGGAGCAGTTCTTC.

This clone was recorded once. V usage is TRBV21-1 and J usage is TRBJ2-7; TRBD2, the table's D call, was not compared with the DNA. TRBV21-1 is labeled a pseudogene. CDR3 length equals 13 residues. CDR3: CASSNPLPYEQYF. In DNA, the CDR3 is TGTGCCAGCAGCAACCCCCTCCCCTACGAGCAGTACTTC.

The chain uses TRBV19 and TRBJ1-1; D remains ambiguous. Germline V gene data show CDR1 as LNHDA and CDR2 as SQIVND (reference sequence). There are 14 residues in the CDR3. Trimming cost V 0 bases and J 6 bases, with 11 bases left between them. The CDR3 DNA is TGTGCCAGTAGTATAGATCGTCAGCGCCCTGAAGCTTTCTTT. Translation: CASSIDRQRPEAFF.

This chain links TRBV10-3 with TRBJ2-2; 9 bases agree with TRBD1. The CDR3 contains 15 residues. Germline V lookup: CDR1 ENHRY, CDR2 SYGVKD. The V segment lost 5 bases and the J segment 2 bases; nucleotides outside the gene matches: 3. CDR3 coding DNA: TGTGCCATCAGTCCGGGACAGGGAAACACCGGGGAGCTGTTTTTT. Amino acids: CAISPGQGNTGELFF.

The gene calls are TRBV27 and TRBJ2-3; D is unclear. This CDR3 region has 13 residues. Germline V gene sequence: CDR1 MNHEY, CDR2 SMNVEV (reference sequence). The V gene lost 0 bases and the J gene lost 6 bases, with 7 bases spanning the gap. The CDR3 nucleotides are TGTGCCAGCAGTTTATCTTATAGTGATACGCAGTATTTT. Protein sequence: CASSLSYSDTQYF.

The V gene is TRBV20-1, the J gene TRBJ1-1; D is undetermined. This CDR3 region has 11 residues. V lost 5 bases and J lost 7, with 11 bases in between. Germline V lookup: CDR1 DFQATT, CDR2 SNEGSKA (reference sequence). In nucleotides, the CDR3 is TGCAGTGCTTTACAGATTTATGAAGCTTTCTTT. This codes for CSALQIYEAFF.

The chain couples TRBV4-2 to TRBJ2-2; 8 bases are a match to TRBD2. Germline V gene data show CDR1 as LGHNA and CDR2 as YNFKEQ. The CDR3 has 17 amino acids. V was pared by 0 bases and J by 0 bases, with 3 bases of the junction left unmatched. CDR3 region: CASSQDTGGANTGELFF. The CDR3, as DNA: TGTGCCAGCAGCCAAGATACGGGGGGGGCGAACACCGGGGAGCTGTTTTTT.

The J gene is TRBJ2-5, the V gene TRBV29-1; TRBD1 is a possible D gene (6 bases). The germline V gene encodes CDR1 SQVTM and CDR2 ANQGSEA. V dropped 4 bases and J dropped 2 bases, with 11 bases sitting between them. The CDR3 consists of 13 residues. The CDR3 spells CSVVRGGQETQYF. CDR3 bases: TGCAGCGTTGTCAGGGGTGGACAAGAGACCCAGTACTTC.

The CDR3 DNA reads as TGCAGCGTTGAAGATCAGGGGACAGGGACCGGCTACACCTTC. Its translation is CSVEDQGTGTGYTF. The V and J genes are TRBV29-1 and TRBJ1-2; TRBD1 aligns across 9 bases. Germline values: CDR1 SQVTM, CDR2 ANQGSEA. The CDR3 is made up of 14 amino acids. With 0 bases clipped from V and 8 bases from J, the junction kept 7 bases outside the gene matches.

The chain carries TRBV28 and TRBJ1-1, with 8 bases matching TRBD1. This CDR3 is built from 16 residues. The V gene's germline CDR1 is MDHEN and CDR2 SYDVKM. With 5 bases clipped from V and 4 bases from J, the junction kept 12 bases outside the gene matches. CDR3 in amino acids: CASSPPWTGRGTEAFF. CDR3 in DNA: TGTGCCAGCAGTCCCCCATGGACAGGGCGGGGCACTGAAGCTTTCTTT.

The CDR3 DNA follows: TGTGCCAGCTGCACAGGGGACGAGGCTAATGAAAAACTGTTTTTT. Its translation: CASCTGDEANEKLFF. The chain links TRBV28 to TRBJ1-4; TRBD1 agrees at 7 bases. The CDR3 loop spans 15 amino acids. Germline V gene sequence: CDR1 MDHEN, CDR2 SYDVKM. V gave up 8 bases and J gave up 3 bases; unmatched junction bases: 9.

The chain's CDR3 is CASSPGGLDPTGELFF. CDR3 bases: TGTGCCAGCTCCCCTGGAGGACTAGACCCCACCGGGGAGCTGTTTTTT. The rearrangement joins TRBV27 to TRBJ2-2, with TRBD2 identical over 7 bases. The V and J ends lost 8 bases and 4 bases, in that order; junction bases with no gene match: 13. The length of the CDR3 is 16 residues. Per germline, CDR1 MNHEY and CDR2 SMNVEV (reference sequence).

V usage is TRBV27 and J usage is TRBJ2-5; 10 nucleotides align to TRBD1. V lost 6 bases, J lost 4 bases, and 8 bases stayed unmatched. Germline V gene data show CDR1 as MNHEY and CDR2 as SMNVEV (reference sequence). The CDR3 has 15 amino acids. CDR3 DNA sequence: TGTGCCAGCAGGAACCGGGACAGGGGTCGAGAGACCCAGTACTTC. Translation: CASRNRDRGRETQYF.

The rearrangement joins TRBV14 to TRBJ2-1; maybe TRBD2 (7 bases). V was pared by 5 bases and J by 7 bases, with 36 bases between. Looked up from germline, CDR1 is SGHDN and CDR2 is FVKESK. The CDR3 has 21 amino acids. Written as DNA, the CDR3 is TGTGCCAGCAGCGAGACGTTCCGCGGGGGCACCGGGAACCCACCGGGGAATGAGCAGTTCTTC. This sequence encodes CASSETFRGGTGNPPGNEQFF.

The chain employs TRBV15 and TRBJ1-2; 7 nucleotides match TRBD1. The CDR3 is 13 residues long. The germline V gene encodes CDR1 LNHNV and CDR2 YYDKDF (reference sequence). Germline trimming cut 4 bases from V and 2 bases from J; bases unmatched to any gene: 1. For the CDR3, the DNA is TGTGCCACCAGCAAGGGGGCGAACTATGGCTACACCTTC. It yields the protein CATSKGANYGYTF.

CDR3 protein: CASSYPGQGASDKLFF. The CDR3 DNA is TGTGCCAGCAGCTATCCGGGACAGGGGGCTTCCGATAAACTGTTTTTT. This chain joins TRBV7-2 and TRBJ1-4; TRBD1 aligns across 12 bases. Germline V gene sequence: CDR1 SGHTA, CDR2 FQGNSA. This CDR3 is built from 16 residues. V was pared by 4 bases and J by 11 bases, with 11 bases of the junction left unmatched.

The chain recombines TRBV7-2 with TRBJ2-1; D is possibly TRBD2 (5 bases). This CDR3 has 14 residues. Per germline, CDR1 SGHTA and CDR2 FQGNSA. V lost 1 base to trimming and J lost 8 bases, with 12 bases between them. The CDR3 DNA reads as TGTGCCAGCAGCTTAGACCCCAGTAGCGATGAGCAGTTCTTC. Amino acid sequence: CASSLDPSSDEQFF.

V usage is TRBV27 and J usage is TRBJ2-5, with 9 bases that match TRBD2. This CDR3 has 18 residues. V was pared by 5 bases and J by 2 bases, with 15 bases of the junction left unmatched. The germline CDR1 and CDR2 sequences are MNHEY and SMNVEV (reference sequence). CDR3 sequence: CASSPYTAGGAPQETQYF. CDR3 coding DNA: TGTGCCAGCAGTCCATATACGGCGGGAGGGGCCCCACAAGAGACCCAGTACTTC.

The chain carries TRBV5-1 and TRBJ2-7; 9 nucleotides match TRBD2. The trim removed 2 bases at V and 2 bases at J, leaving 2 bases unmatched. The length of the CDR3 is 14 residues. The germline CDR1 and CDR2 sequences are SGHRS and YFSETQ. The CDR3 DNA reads TGCGCCAGCAGCTTCGGCGGGAGGGCCTACGAGCAGTACTTC. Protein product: CASSFGGRAYEQYF.

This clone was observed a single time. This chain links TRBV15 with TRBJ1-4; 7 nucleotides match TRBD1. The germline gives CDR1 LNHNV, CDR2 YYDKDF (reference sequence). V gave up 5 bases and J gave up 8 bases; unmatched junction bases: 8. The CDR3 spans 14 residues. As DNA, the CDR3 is TGTGCCACCAGCCAAGAGACAGGGTTGGAAAAACTGTTTTTT. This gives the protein CATSQETGLEKLFF. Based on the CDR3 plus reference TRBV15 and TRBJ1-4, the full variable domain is DAMVIQNPRYQVTQFGKPVTLSCSQTLNHNVMYWYQQKSSQAPKLLFHYYDKDFNNEADTPDNFQSRRPNTSFCFLDIRSPGLGDTAMYLCATSQETGLEKLFFGSGTQLSVL.

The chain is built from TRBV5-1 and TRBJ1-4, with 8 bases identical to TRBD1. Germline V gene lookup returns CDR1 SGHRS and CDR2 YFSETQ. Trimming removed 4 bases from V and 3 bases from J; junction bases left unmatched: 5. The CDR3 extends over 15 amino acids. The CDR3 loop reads CASSSMTGANEKLFF. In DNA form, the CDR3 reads TGCGCCAGCAGCAGCATGACAGGGGCTAATGAAAAACTGTTTTTT. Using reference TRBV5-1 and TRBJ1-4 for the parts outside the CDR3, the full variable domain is KAGVTQTPRYLIKTRGQQVTLSCSPISGHRSVSWYQQTPGQGLQFLFEYFSETQRNKGNFPGRFSGRQFSNSRSEMNVSTLELGDSALYLCASSSMTGANEKLFFGSGTQLSVL.